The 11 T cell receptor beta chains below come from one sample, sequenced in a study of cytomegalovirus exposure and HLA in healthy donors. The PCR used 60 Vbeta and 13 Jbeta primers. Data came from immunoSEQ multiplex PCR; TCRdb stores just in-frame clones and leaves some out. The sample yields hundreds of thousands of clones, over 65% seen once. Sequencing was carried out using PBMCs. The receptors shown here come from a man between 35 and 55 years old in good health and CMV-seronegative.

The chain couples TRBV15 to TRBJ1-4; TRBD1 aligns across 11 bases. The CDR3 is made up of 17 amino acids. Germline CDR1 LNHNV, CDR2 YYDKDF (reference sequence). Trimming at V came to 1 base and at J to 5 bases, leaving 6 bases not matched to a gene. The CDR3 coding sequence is TGTGCCACCAGCAGAGGAGGACAGGGGGCGATGAATGAAAAACTGTTTTTT. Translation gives CATSRGGQGAMNEKLFF.

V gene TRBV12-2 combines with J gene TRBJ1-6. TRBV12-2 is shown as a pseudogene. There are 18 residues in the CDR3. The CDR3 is CASRSEGNYRPANSPLHF. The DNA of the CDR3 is TGTGCAAGTCGCTCGGAGGGTAATTACAGGCCGGCTAATTCACCCCTCCACTTT.

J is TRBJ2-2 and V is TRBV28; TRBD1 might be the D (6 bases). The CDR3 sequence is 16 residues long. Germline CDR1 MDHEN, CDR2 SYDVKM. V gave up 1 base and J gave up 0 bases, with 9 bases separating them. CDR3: CASSLFDRTNTGELFF. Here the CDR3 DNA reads TGTGCCAGCAGTTTATTTGACAGGACGAACACCGGGGAGCTGTTTTTT.

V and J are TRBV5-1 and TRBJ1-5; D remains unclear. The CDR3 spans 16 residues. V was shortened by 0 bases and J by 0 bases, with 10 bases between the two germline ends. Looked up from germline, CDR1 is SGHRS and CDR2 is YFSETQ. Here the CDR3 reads CASSLGQVYSNQPQHF. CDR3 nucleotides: TGCGCCAGCAGCTTGGGGCAGGTTTATAGCAATCAGCCCCAGCATTTT.

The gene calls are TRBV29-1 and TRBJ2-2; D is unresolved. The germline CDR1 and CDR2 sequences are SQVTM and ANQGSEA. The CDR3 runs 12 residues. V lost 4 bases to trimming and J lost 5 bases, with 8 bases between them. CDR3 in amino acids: CSVGGETGELFF. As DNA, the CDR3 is TGCAGCGTTGGAGGTGAAACCGGGGAGCTGTTTTTT.

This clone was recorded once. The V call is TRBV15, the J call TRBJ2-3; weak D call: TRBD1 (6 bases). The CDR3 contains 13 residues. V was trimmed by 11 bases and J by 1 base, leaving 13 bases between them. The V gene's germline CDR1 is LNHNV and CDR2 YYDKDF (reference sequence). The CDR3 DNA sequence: TGTGCCGTACAGACAGGCGGCACAGATACGCAGTATTTT. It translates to CAVQTGGTDTQYF.

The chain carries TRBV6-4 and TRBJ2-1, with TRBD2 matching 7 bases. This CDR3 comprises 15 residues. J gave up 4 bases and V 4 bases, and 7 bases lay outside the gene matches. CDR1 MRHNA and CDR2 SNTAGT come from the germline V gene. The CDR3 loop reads CASSGESGKYNEQFF. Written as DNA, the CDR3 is TGTGCCAGCAGTGGGGAAAGCGGGAAGTACAATGAGCAGTTCTTC.

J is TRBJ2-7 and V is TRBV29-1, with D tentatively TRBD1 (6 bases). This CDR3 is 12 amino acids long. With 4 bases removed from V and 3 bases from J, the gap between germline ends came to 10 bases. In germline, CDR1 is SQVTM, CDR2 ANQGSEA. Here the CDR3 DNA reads TGCAGCGTTGGCAGGGGTAACTACGAGCAGTACTTC. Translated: CSVGRGNYEQYF.

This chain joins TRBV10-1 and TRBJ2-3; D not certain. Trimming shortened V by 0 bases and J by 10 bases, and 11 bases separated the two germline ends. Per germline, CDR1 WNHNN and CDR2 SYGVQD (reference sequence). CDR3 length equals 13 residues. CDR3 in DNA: TGCGCCAGCAGTGAGTCAGAATCGCAGGCGCAGTATTTT. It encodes CASSESESQAQYF.

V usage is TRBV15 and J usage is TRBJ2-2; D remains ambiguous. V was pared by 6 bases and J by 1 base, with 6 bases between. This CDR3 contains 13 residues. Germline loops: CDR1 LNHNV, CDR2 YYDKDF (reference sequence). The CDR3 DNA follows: TGTGCCACCAGACCACAGAACACCGGGGAGCTGTTTTTT. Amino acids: CATRPQNTGELFF.

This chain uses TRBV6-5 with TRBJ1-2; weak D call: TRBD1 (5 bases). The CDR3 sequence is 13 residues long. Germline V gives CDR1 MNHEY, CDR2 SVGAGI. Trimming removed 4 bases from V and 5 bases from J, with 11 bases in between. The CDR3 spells CASSSLGGYGYTF. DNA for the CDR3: TGTGCCAGCAGTTCCTTGGGGGGTTATGGCTACACCTTC.